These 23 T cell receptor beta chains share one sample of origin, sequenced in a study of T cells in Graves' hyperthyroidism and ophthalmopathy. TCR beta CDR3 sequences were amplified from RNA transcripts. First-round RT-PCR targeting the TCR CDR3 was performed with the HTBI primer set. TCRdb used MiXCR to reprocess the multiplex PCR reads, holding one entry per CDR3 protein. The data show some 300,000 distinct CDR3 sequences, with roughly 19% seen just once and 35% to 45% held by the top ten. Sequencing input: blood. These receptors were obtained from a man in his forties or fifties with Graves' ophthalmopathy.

This chain's CDR3 is CASSLGQVTVGELFF. The CDR3 DNA follows: TGCGCCAGCAGCTTGGGACAGGTTACGGTCGGGGAGCTGTTTTTT. The V call is TRBV5-1, the J call TRBJ2-2, with a tentative D call TRBD1 (6 bases). Looked up from germline, CDR1 is SGHRS and CDR2 is YFSETQ. The CDR3 spans 15 residues. V was clipped by 0 bases and J by 7 bases, with 13 bases between them.

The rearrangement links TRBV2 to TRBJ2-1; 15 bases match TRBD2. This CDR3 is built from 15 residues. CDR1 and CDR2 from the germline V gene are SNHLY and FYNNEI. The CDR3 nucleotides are TGTGTGGTGAGGACTAGCGGGAGGGAGGGCAATGAGCAGTTCTTC. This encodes CVVRTSGREGNEQFF.

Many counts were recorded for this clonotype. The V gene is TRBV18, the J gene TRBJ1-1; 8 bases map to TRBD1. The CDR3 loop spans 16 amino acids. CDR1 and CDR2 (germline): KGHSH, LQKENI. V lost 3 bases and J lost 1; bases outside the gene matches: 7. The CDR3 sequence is CASSPTVGQANTEAFF. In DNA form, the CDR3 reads TGTGCCAGCTCACCTACCGTGGGACAGGCGAACACTGAAGCTTTCTTT.

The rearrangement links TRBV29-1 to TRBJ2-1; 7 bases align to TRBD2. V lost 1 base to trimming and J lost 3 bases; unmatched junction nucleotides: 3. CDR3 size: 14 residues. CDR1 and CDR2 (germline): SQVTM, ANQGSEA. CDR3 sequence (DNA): TGCAGCGTTGAAGGACTAGCTGTCTACAATGAGCAGTTCTTC. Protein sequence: CSVEGLAVYNEQFF.

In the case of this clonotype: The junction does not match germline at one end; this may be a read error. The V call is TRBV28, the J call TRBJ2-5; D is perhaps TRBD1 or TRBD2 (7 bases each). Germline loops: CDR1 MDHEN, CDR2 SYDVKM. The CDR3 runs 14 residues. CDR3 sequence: CTSNQGGGLETQYF. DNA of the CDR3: TGTACCAGCAACCAGGGGGGGGGGTTGGAGACCCAGTACTTC.

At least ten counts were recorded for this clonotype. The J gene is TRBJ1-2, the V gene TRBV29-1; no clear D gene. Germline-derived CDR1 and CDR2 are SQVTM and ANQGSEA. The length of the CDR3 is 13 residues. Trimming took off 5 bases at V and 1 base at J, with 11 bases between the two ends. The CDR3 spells CSVREVDNYGYTF. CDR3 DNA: TGCAGCGTTCGTGAAGTGGATAACTATGGCTACACCTTC.

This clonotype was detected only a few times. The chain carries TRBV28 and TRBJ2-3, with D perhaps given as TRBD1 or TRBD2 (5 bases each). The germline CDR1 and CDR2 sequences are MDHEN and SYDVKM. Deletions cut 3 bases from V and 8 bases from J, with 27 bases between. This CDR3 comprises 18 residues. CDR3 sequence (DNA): TGTGCCAGCAGTTTTTTTCGGGTCTTTGGGGGATCCAACAGTACGCAGTATTTT. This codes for CASSFFRVFGGSNSTQYF.

The CDR3, as DNA: TGTGCCAGCAGCCCCGAATGGACAGGGAAGGGTGAAAAACTGTTTTTT. This sequence encodes CASSPEWTGKGEKLFF. The chain uses TRBV9 and TRBJ1-4, with 8 bases fitting TRBD1. Germline lookup yields CDR1 SGDLS and CDR2 YYNGEE. Trimming removed 4 bases from V and 7 bases from J; junction bases left unmatched: 12. The CDR3 spans 16 residues.

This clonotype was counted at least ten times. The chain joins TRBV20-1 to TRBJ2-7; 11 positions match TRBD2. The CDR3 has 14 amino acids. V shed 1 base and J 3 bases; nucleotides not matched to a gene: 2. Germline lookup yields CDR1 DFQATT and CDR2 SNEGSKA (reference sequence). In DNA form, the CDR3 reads TGCAGTGCTAGAGTCGGGACTAGCGGCTACGAGCAGTACTTC. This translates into CSARVGTSGYEQYF.

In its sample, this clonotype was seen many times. CDR3 sequence (DNA): TGCAGTGCTATTGAGGGGGGGGGTTCCTACGAGCAGTACTTC. It codes for CSAIEGGGSYEQYF. The genes are TRBV20-1 and TRBJ2-7; possible D gene TRBD2, 7 bases. V was trimmed by 4 bases and J by 1 base, leaving 14 bases between them. The CDR3 runs 14 residues. Germline CDR1 DFQATT, CDR2 SNEGSKA (reference sequence).

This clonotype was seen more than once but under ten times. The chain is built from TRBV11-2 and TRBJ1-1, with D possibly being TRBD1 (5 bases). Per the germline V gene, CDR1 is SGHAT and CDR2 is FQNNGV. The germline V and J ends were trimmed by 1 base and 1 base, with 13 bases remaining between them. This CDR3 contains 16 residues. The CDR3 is CASSLAAGGGNTEAFF. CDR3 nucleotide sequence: TGTGCCAGCAGCTTAGCAGCCGGGGGGGGGAACACTGAAGCTTTCTTT.

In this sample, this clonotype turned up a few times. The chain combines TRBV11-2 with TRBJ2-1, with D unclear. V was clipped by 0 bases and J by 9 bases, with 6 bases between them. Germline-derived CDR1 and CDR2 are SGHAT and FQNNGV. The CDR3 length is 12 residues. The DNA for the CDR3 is TGTGCCAGCAGCTTAGACGGTGCTGAGCAGTTCTTC. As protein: CASSLDGAEQFF.

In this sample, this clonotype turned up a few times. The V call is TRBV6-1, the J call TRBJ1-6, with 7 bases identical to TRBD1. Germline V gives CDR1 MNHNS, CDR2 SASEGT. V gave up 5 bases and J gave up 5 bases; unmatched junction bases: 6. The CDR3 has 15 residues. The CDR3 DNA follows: TGTGCCAGCAGTTGGTCCGGGACAGATAATTCACCCCTCCACTTT. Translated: CASSWSGTDNSPLHF.

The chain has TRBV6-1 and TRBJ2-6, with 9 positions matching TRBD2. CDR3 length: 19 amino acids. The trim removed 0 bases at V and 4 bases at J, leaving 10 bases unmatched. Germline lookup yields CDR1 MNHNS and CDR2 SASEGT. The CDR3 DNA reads TGTGCCAGCAGTGAAGCGGTGAGCGGGAGGAGGGTGGGGGCCAACGTCCTGACTTTC. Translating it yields CASSEAVSGRRVGANVLTF.

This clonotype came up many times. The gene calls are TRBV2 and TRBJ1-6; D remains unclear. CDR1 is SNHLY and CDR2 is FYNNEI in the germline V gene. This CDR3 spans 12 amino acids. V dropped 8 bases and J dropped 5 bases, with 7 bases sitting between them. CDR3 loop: CASRENNSPLHF. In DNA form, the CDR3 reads TGTGCCAGCCGGGAAAATAATTCACCCCTCCACTTT.

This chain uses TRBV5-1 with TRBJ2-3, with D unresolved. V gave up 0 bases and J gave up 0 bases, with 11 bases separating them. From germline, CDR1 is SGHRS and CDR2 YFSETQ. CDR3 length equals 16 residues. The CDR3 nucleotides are TGCGCCAGCAGCTTGGTCGTCAGATCTAGCACAGATACGCAGTATTTT. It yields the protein CASSLVVRSSTDTQYF. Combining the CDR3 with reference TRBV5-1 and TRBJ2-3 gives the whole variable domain KAGVTQTPRYLIKTRGQQVTLSCSPISGHRSVSWYQQTPGQGLQFLFEYFSETQRNKGNFPGRFSGRQFSNSRSEMNVSTLELGDSALYLCASSLVVRSSTDTQYFGPGTRLTVL.

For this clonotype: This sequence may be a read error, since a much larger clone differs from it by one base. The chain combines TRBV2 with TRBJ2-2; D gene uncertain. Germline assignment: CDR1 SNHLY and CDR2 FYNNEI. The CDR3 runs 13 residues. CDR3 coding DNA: TGTGCCGGCAGTGCCTCGAACACCGGGGAGCTGTTTTTT. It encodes CAGSASNTGELFF.

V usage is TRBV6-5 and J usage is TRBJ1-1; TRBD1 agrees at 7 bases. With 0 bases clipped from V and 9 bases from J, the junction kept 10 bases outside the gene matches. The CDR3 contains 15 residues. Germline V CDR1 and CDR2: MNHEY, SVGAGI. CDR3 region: CASSYSRMIRGQAFF. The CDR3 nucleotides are TGTGCCAGCAGTTACTCAAGGATGATTAGGGGGCAAGCTTTCTTT.

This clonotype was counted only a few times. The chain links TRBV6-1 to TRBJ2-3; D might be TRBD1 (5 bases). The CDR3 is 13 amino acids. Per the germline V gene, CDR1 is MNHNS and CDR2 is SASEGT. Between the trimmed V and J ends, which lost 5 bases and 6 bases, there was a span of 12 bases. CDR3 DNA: TGTGCCAGCAGTTATCGCTGGGGCGATACGCAGTATTTT. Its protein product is CASSYRWGDTQYF.

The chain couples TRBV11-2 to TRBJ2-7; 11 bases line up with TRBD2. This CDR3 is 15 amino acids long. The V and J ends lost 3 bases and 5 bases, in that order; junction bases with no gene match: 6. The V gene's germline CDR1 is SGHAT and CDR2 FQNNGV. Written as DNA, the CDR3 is TGTGCCAGCAGCTTCGGGACTAGCGGAGGTCACGAGCAGTACTTC. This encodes CASSFGTSGGHEQYF.

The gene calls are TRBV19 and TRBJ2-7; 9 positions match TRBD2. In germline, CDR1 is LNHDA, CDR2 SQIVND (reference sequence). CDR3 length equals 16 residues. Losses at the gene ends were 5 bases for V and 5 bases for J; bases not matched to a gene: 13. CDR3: CASSLRISGSGDEQYF. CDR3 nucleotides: TGTGCCAGTAGTCTAAGAATTAGCGGGAGCGGCGACGAGCAGTACTTC.

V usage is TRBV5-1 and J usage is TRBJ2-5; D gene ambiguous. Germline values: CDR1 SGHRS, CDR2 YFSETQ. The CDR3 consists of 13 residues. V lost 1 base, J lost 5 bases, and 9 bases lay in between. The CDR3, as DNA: TGCGCCAGCAGCTTGATTCCGATGGAGACCCAGTACTTC. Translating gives CASSLIPMETQYF. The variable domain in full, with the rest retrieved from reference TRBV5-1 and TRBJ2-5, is KAGVTQTPRYLIKTRGQQVTLSCSPISGHRSVSWYQQTPGQGLQFLFEYFSETQRNKGNFPGRFSGRQFSNSRSEMNVSTLELGDSALYLCASSLIPMETQYFGPGTRLLVL.

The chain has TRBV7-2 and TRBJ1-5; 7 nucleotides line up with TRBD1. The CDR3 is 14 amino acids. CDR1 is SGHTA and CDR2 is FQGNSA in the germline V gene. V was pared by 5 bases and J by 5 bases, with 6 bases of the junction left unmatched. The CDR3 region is CASSPVRGYQPQHF. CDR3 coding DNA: TGTGCCAGCAGCCCTGTCAGGGGGTATCAGCCCCAGCATTTT.